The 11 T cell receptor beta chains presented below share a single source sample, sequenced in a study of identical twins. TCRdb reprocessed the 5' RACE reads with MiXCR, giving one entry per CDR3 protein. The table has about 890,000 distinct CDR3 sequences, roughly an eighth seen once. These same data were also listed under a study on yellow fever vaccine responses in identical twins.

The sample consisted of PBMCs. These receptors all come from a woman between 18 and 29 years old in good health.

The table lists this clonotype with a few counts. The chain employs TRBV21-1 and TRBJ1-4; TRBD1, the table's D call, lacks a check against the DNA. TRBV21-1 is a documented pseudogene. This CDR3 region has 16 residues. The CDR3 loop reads CASSKGTDRTNEKLFF. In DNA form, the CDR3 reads TGTGCCAGCAGCAAAGGGACAGACCGAACTAATGAAAAACTGTTTTTT.

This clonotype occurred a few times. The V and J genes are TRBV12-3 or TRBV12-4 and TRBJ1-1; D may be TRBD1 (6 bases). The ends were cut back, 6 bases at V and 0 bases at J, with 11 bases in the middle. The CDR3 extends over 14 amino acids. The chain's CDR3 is CASREGQLNTEAFF. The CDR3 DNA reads TGTGCCAGCAGGGAAGGACAGTTGAACACTGAAGCTTTCTTT.

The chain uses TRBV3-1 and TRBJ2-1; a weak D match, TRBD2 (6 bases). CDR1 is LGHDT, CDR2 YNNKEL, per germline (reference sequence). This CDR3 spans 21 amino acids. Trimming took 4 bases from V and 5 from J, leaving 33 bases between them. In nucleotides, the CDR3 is TGTGCCAGCAGCCCTGGGGGGAAGGGCTGGCGGGCTGAGGCTCCTGACAATGAGCAGTTCTTC. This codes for CASSPGGKGWRAEAPDNEQFF.

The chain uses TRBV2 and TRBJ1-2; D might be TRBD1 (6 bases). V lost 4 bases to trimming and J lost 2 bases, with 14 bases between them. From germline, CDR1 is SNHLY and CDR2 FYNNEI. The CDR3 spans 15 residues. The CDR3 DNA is TGTGCCAGCAGTGGCCCTGGACAGAGAAACTATGGCTACACCTTC. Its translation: CASSGPGQRNYGYTF. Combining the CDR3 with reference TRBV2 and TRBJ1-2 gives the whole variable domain EPEVTQTPSHQVTQMGQEVILRCVPISNHLYFYWYRQILGQKVEFLVSFYNNEISEKSEIFDDQFSVERPDGSNFTLKIRSTKLEDSAMYFCASSGPGQRNYGYTFGSGTRLTVV.

For the CDR3, the DNA is TGTGCCAGCTCACCGCCCGGACAGGGGGCCCATGAGCAGTTCTTC. This translates into CASSPPGQGAHEQFF. The V call is TRBV18, the J call TRBJ2-1; 11 bases line up with TRBD1. CDR1 and CDR2 (germline): KGHSH, LQKENI. With V trimmed by 3 bases and J by 8 bases, 6 bases remained unmatched. The CDR3 runs to 15 residues.

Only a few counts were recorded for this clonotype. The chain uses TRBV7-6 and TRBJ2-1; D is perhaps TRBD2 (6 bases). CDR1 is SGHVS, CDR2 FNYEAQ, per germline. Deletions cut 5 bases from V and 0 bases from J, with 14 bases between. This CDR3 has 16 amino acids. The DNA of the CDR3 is TGTGCCAGCAGCAACTTGGCGGGATCCTCCTACAATGAGCAGTTCTTC. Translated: CASSNLAGSSYNEQFF.

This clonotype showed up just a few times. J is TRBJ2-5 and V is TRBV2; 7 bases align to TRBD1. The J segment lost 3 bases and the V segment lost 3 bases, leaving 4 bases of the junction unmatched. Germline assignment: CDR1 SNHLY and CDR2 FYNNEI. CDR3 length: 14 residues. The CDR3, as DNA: TGTGCCAGCAGTGAGACAGGGAAAAAAGAGACCCAGTACTTC. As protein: CASSETGKKETQYF.

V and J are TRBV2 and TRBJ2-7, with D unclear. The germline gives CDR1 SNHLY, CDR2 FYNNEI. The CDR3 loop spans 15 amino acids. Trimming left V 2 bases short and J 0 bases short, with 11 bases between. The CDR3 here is CASSERLFFSYEQYF. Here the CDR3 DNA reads TGTGCCAGCAGTGAACGGTTGTTCTTCTCCTACGAGCAGTACTTC.

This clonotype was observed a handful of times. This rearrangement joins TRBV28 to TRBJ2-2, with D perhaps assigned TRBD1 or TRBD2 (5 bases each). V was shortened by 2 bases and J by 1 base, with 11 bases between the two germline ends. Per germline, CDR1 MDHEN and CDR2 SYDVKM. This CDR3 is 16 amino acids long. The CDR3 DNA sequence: TGTGCCAGCAGTTTACAGGGAGTCTTGAACACCGGGGAGCTGTTTTTT. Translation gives CASSLQGVLNTGELFF.

The chain's CDR3 is CASSPGWGDRGANVLTF. The CDR3 nucleotides are TGTGCCAGCAGCCCAGGGTGGGGGGACAGGGGGGCCAACGTCCTGACTTTC. The rearrangement links TRBV7-2 to TRBJ2-6; 8 nucleotides line up with TRBD1. The germline gives CDR1 SGHTA, CDR2 FQGNSA. After removal of 5 bases from V and 4 bases from J, the junction contained 10 bases not matched to a gene. The CDR3 is 17 residues long.

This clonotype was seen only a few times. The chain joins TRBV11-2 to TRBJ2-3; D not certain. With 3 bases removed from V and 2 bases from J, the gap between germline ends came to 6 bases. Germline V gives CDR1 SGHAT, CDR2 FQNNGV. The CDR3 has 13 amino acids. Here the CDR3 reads CASSFAITDTQYF. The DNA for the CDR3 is TGTGCCAGCAGCTTCGCCATCACAGATACGCAGTATTTT.